This T cell receptor (beta chain) is from a study of PD-1 and CTLA-4 blockade in melanoma. Libraries were prepared by immunoSEQ multiplex PCR; TCRdb keeps only in-frame clonotypes and omits some of them. Here the sample spans about 28,000 clones, approximately 90% being singletons. Trimming cost V 2 bases and J 7 bases, with 12 bases left between them. Germline V gene data show CDR1 as ENHRY and CDR2 as SYGVKD. The CDR3 runs to 13 residues. The receptor comes from a human donor with melanoma. The sample was CD8+ T cells from peripheral blood, taken from a patient given anti-PD-1 treatment. This sequence joins TRBV10-3 and TRBJ2-7; the D is unclear. The CDR3 spells CAISEPGLREQYF. The CDR3 DNA reads as TGTGCCATCAGTGAGCCCGGGCTACGGGAGCAGTACTTC.